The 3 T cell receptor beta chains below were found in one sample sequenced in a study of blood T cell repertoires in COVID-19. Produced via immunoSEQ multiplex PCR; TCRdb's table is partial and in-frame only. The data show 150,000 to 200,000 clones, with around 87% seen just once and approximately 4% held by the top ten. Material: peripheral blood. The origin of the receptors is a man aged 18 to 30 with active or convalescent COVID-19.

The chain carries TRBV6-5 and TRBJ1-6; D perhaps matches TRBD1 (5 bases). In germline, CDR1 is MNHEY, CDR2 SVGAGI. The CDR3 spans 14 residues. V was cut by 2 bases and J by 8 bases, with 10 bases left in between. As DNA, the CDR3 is TGTGCCAGCAGTTACGACAGTGTTCATTCACCCCTCCACTTT. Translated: CASSYDSVHSPLHF.

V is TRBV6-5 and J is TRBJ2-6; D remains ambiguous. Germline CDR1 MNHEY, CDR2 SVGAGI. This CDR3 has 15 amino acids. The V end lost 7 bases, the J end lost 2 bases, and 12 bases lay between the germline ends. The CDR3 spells CASTLLPTGANVLTF. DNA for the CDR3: TGTGCCAGCACCCTACTACCGACTGGGGCCAACGTCCTGACTTTC.

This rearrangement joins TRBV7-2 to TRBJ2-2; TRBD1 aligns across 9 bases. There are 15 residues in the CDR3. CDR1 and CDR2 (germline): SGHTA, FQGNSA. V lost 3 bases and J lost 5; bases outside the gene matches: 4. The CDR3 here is CASSFKQGATGELFF. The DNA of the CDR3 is TGTGCCAGCAGCTTTAAACAGGGGGCAACCGGGGAGCTGTTTTTT.